Below, 14 T cell receptor beta chains from the same sample are listed, as sequenced in a study of identifying expanded T cells in peripheral blood. Here immunoSEQ multiplex PCR was the method, and the copy in TCRdb shows in-frame clones only, minus some. Among approximately 100,000 clones, around 90% were seen once, and the ten largest hold roughly 7.6%. The sequenced sample consisted of blood. The receptor source for this set is a person aged 18 to 70 in good health.

The J gene is TRBJ2-7, the V gene TRBV6-5, with TRBD1 as a possible D gene (5 bases). Deletions cut 6 bases from V and 4 bases from J, with 16 bases between. Germline CDR1 MNHEY, CDR2 SVGAGI. This CDR3 spans 14 amino acids. CDR3 amino acids: CASSPATVSYEQYF. The CDR3 coding sequence is TGTGCCAGCAGCCCCGCGACAGTTTCTTACGAGCAGTACTTC.

This chain joins TRBV11-2 and TRBJ2-7; 9 positions match TRBD2. CDR3 size: 15 residues. From germline, CDR1 is SGHAT and CDR2 FQNNGV. Trimming at V came to 3 bases and at J to 0 bases, leaving 3 bases not matched to a gene. CDR3 coding DNA: TGTGCCAGCAGCTTCGTTAGCGGGAGCTCCTACGAGCAGTACTTC. As protein: CASSFVSGSSYEQYF.

About this clone itself: The sample has other DNA sequences that encode this CDR3 too. V is TRBV14 and J is TRBJ2-5; D is ambiguous. Germline CDR1 SGHDN, CDR2 FVKESK. The germline V and J ends were trimmed by 1 base and 5 bases, with 2 bases remaining between them. The length of the CDR3 is 11 residues. The CDR3 nucleotides are TGTGCCAGCAGCCAAGCGGAGACCCAGTACTTC. Translation gives CASSQAETQYF.

The rearrangement links TRBV9 to TRBJ2-5; D not certain. There are 11 residues in the CDR3. Germline V gene sequence: CDR1 SGDLS, CDR2 YYNGEE. With 5 bases removed from V and 4 bases from J, the gap between germline ends came to 6 bases. As DNA, the CDR3 is TGTGCCAGCAGTGATACAGAGACCCAGTACTTC. Residues: CASSDTETQYF.

The J gene is TRBJ2-7, the V gene TRBV10-3; 8 bases line up with TRBD1. The V and J ends lost 10 bases and 2 bases, in that order; junction bases with no gene match: 7. The CDR3 loop spans 13 amino acids. Germline V lookup: CDR1 ENHRY, CDR2 SYGVKD. The CDR3 DNA reads as TGTGCCAGCATCGGGACAGGCCCCTACGAGCAGTACTTC. Protein product: CASIGTGPYEQYF.

The chain has TRBV4-2 and TRBJ1-3; D not certain. This CDR3 contains 16 residues. V was shortened by 4 bases and J by 3 bases, with 16 bases between the two germline ends. Germline V gives CDR1 LGHNA, CDR2 YNFKEQ. The CDR3 nucleotides read TGTGCCAGCAGCCTCTCGCGGGCGAGCCGTGGAAACACCATATATTTT. Protein: CASSLSRASRGNTIYF.

The V and J genes are TRBV30 and TRBJ1-1; possible D gene TRBD1, 6 bases. There are 15 residues in the CDR3. Germline CDR1 is GTSNPN and CDR2 is SVGIG (reference sequence). V lost 2 bases and J lost 2, with 15 bases in between. CDR3 bases: TGTGCCTGGAGTAACCGACAGGAGCTTAACACTGAAGCTTTCTTT. This translates into CAWSNRQELNTEAFF.

This chain links TRBV11-2 with TRBJ2-1, with 14 bases that match TRBD2. Germline V lookup: CDR1 SGHAT, CDR2 FQNNGV. CDR3 length: 16 amino acids. Unmatched junction bases numbered 7, after V lost 6 bases and J lost 6 bases. The DNA of the CDR3 is TGTGCCAGCAGAGATGGGACTAGCGGGGGACTCAATGAGCAGTTCTTC. Translation: CASRDGTSGGLNEQFF.

The chain uses TRBV7-2 and TRBJ1-5, with 8 bases fitting TRBD1. The germline V gene has CDR1 SGHTA and CDR2 FQGNSA. Trimming removed 5 bases from V and 5 bases from J; junction bases left unmatched: 5. There are 14 residues in the CDR3. The DNA for the CDR3 is TGTGCCAGCAGCCCCGGACAGGGCCATCAGCCCCAGCATTTT. As protein: CASSPGQGHQPQHF.

J is TRBJ2-7 and V is TRBV7-9; a possible D gene is TRBD1 (5 bases). There are 15 residues in the CDR3. Between the trimmed V and J ends, which lost 2 bases and 3 bases, there was a span of 14 bases. Per germline, CDR1 SEHNR and CDR2 FQNEAQ (reference sequence). The CDR3 DNA is TGTGCCAGCAGCTTATCAGGGCCAGGGCTCTACGAGCAGTACTTC. Translated: CASSLSGPGLYEQYF.

CDR3 sequence: CASSQDWPAHSGFGYTF. CDR3 nucleotide sequence: TGCGCCAGCAGCCAAGATTGGCCAGCTCATTCAGGGTTTGGCTACACCTTC. V and J are TRBV4-3 and TRBJ1-2; a possible D gene is TRBD1 (5 bases). CDR1 and CDR2 (germline): LGHNA, YSLEER. Trimming removed 0 bases at V and 7 bases at J, with 21 bases between. The CDR3 contains 17 residues.

The V and J genes are TRBV28 and TRBJ2-2; D is perhaps TRBD1 (6 bases). The CDR3 runs 15 residues. Trimming shortened V by 5 bases and J by 0 bases, and 10 bases separated the two germline ends. The germline CDR1 and CDR2 sequences are MDHEN and SYDVKM. CDR3 bases: TGTGCCAGCAGTCAGGGGCCTGCGAACACCGGGGAGCTGTTTTTT. It encodes CASSQGPANTGELFF.

The V gene is TRBV5-6, the J gene TRBJ2-1, with TRBD1 matching over 9 bases. The CDR3 runs 16 residues. With V trimmed by 2 bases and J by 0 bases, 3 bases remained unmatched. Per germline, CDR1 SGHDT and CDR2 YYEEEE. The CDR3 coding sequence is TGTGCCAGCAGCTTCCGGGACAGGGCCTCCTACAATGAGCAGTTCTTC. It encodes CASSFRDRASYNEQFF.

V gene TRBV7-3 combines with J gene TRBJ1-5; D remains ambiguous. CDR3 length: 13 residues. Germline CDR1 SGHTA, CDR2 FQGTGA. V was cut by 6 bases and J by 5 bases, with 11 bases left in between. The CDR3 sequence: CASRTVGYQPQHF. The CDR3 nucleotides are TGTGCCAGCAGAACGGTAGGGTATCAGCCCCAGCATTTT.